This T cell receptor beta chain stems from a study of CD8 T cells in Susac syndrome (dated by TCRdb to about 2019). For the study in its entirety: The study used repertoire sequencing to test whether antigen drove CD8+ T cell activation and differentiation in Susac syndrome.

What the study reported, not specific to this receptor: The TCR sequencing and HLA analysis was acknowledged to have included a relatively small number of individuals.

Taken from cysteine to phenylalanine, the CDR3 has 14 residues. Only the CDR3 region is kept as DNA, spanning 42 bases read in frame from base 1. Cut back by 5 bases and 7 bases, the V and J ends lie 15 bases apart. As encoded in the germline V gene (reference sequence), CDR1 is MNHEY while CDR2 is SMNVEV. For this clonotype: Its recognized antigen is unknown. No quality values exist for individual bases; no much larger clone is one base distant.

RNA was extracted using the RNeasy kit, and roughly 0.5 to 1 microgram was reverse transcribed with random hexamers. The immunoSEQ multiplex PCR assay, which covers 54 Vbeta and 13 Jbeta segments, was used to amplify TCR beta CDR3 regions. PCR amplification bias was corrected by using a synthetic template baseline for primer optimization and computational correction. In the original analysis: Reads were annotated to V, D and J genes according to IMGT and were analyzed with immunoSEQ Analyzer, with only productive sequences retained. Clonality was computed as one minus Shannon entropy normalized by log2 of the number of productive unique sequences. For each patient and control, public and private clones were evaluated within the 100 most prevalent clones. A clone was defined as Susac-specific if it was absent from the healthy and MS cohorts, from around 960 published viral clones and from other ImmuneACCESS disease sequences. Through fastp at Q25 and MiXCR, TCRdb rebuilt clones from the public reads, retaining in-frame beta chains. Rows with a matching CDR3 protein are joined into one entry that keeps the most common DNA and genes. Clone size and V and J calls follow TCRdb, not the original study. The sample contains roughly 150,000 distinct CDR3 sequences, about 93% of them found a single time. The ten largest clones add up to about 0.14% of the sample.

High-throughput TCR beta sequencing profiled peripheral blood CD8+ and CD4+ T cells from healthy donors, Susac syndrome patients and multiple sclerosis patients. The healthy donors served as controls matched for age and sex. Bulk CD8+ and CD4+ T cells were purified by magnetic negative isolation, whereas CD8+ TEMRA cells were enriched by FACS. Blood was collected in EDTA tubes and processed within 24 hours, with PBMCs isolated through density gradient centrifugation. PBMCs destined for TCR sequencing were cryopreserved in liquid nitrogen and later thawed in a 37 °C water bath. The sorted or isolated CD4+, CD8+ and CD8+ TEMRA cells reached a purity of at least 90%.

Sequenced sample: CD4+ T cells from PBMCs. This receptor was taken from a human donor in good health. This chain joins TRBV27 to TRBJ1-5, and the D gene may be TRBD1, 5 bases matching. The CDR3 region has the sequence CASSPAGYWQPQHF. The DNA is TGTGCCAGCAGTCCTGCAGGGTATTGGCAGCCCCAGCATTTT.